The 6 T cell receptor beta chains reported below all come from one sample, sequenced in a study of early T cells in non-severe SARS-CoV-2 infection. A single record per CDR3 protein comes from TCRdb applying MiXCR to the 5' RACE reads. The table has 75,000 to 80,000 distinct CDR3 sequences, about 11% seen once. The starting material was whole blood, obtained at baseline. These receptor sequences come from an adult who was a healthcare worker with PCR-confirmed SARS-CoV-2 infection or an uninfected control (not recorded which).

This clonotype was observed a single time. The chain combines TRBV25-1 with TRBJ1-1; the D gene is possibly TRBD1 (5 bases). Germline V gene lookup returns CDR1 MGHDK and CDR2 SYGVNS. The CDR3 has 13 amino acids. CDR3 residues: CAGSGHENTEAFF. CDR3 in DNA: TGTGCTGGTTCGGGGCACGAGAACACTGAAGCTTTCTTT.

The chain carries TRBV12-3 or TRBV12-4 and TRBJ1-5, with D unresolved. V was clipped by 1 base and J by 4 bases, with 8 bases between them. This CDR3 spans 14 amino acids. The CDR3 nucleotides read TGTGCCAGCAGTTTAGACCCCGGGAATCAGCCCCAGCATTTT. It encodes CASSLDPGNQPQHF.

The chain recombines TRBV7-8 with TRBJ1-5; D gene uncertain. CDR3 length: 14 residues. Per germline, CDR1 SGHVS and CDR2 FQNEAQ. Trimming removed 5 bases from V and 3 bases from J, with 11 bases in between. In DNA form, the CDR3 reads TGTGCCAGCAGCCGGAGCGGGGTCAATCAGCCCCAGCATTTT. The encoded protein is CASSRSGVNQPQHF.

The chain has TRBV9 and TRBJ2-7; the D call may be TRBD1 or TRBD2 (5 bases each). Germline V gene data show CDR1 as SGDLS and CDR2 as YYNGEE. Trimming cost V 0 bases and J 3 bases, with 10 bases left between them. CDR3 length equals 14 residues. The CDR3 reads CASSVASGSYEQYF. In nucleotides, the CDR3 is TGTGCCAGCAGCGTAGCGTCAGGGAGCTACGAGCAGTACTTC. The full variable domain, rest sourced from reference TRBV9 and TRBJ2-7, is DSGVTQTPKHLITATGQRVTLRCSPRSGDLSVYWYQQSLDQGLQFLIQYYNGEERAKGNILERFSAQQFPDLHSELNLSSLELGDSALYFCASSVASGSYEQYFGPGTRLTVT.

This clonotype has more than one count but fewer than ten. This chain links TRBV12-3 or TRBV12-4 with TRBJ1-4; D is uncertain. The CDR3 is 14 residues long. V lost 7 bases to trimming and J lost 0 bases, with 9 bases between them. CDR3 sequence reads: CASTDVATNEKLFF. The CDR3, as DNA: TGTGCCAGCACTGACGTTGCAACTAATGAAAAACTGTTTTTT.

This clonotype was observed at least ten times. The J gene is TRBJ2-5, the V gene TRBV12-3 or TRBV12-4, with a tentative D call TRBD1 (6 bases). V shed 6 bases and J shed 2 bases, with 13 bases lying between them. CDR3 length equals 14 residues. The CDR3 protein is CASSPLRGQETQYF. The CDR3 DNA follows: TGTGCCAGCAGCCCCCTGAGGGGGCAAGAGACCCAGTACTTC.